This TCR beta chain was captured by sequencing in a study of regulatory T cells in long-lasting Graves disease. TCR beta libraries were built with iRepertoire HTBI primers and Arm-PCR of CDR3 regions. In TCRdb, the multiplex PCR reads were re-called with MiXCR into one record per CDR3 protein. Among around 460,000 distinct CDR3 sequences listed, roughly 22% were seen once. J was trimmed by 3 bases and V by 4 bases; bases with no gene match: 9. Germline V gene data show CDR1 as MDHEN and CDR2 as SYDVKM. The CDR3 is 16 amino acids. The time point denotes: persistent/refractory GD, antithyroid drugs over 5 years with positive TRAb. RNA from PBMCs was the source of the TCR library.

The sequence came from a female donor with Graves disease. Specimen: peripheral blood mononuclear cells (PBMCs), collected when the disease was refractory, from a patient treated with antithyroid drugs. The gene calls are TRBV28 and TRBJ1-2, with 9 bases lining up with TRBD1. The CDR3, as DNA: TGTGCCAGCAGTTCCCACACCGGGACAGGGTACTATGGCTACACCTTC. Protein product: CASSSHTGTGYYGYTF.